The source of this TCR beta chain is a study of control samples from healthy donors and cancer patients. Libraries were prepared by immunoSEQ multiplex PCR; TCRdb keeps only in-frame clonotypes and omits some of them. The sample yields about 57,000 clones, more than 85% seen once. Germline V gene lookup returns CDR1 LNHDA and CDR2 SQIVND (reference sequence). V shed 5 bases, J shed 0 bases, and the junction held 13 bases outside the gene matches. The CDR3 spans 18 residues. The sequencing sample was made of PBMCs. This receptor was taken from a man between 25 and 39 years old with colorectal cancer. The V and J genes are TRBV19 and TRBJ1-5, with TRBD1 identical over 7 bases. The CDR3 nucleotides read TGTGCCAGTAGTTTTCGACAGGGTGGAATGTATAGCAATCAGCCCCAGCATTTT. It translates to CASSFRQGGMYSNQPQHF.